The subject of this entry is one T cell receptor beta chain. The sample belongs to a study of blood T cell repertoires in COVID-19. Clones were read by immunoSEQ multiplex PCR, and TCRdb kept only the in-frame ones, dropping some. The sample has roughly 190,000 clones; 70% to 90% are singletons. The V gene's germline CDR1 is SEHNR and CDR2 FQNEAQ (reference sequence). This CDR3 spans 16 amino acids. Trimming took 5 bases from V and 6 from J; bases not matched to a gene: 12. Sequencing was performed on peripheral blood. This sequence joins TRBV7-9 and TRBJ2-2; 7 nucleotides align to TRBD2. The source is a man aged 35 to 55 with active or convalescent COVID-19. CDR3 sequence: CASSGTGLSTSGELFF. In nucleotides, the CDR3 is TGTGCCAGCAGCGGAACGGGACTATCAACGTCCGGGGAGCTGTTTTTT. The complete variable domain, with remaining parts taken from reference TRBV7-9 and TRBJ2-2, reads DTGVSQNPRHKITKRGQNVTFRCDPISEHNRLYWYRQTLGQGPEFLTYFQNEAQLEKSRLLSDRFSAERPKGSFSTLEIQRTEQGDSAMYLCASSGTGLSTSGELFFGEGSRLTVL.